A single sample gave rise to the 6 T cell receptor beta chains below, sequenced in a study of T cells in localized non-small cell lung cancer. Profiling relied on immunoSEQ multiplex PCR, and the TCRdb table lists in-frame clones only, not all of them. The table lists over a thousand clones, 21% of them singletons. Sequenced material: normal lung tissue next to the tumor, taken before any cancer treatment. These receptors all stem from a woman aged 35-75 years with stage I lung adenocarcinoma.

This clone turned up a few times. The V call is TRBV9, the J call TRBJ2-7; tentatively, D is TRBD2 (6 bases). Germline V CDR1 and CDR2: SGDLS, YYNGEE. The CDR3 contains 15 residues. V lost 4 bases and J lost 1, with 15 bases in between. The CDR3 DNA sequence: TGTGCCAGCAGCCTTCGAGGGGACTGGTCCTACGAGCAGTACTTC. Protein product: CASSLRGDWSYEQYF.

This clone is labeled large. V is TRBV6-7 and J is TRBJ2-1; D may correspond to TRBD1 or TRBD2 (5 bases each). TRBV6-7 is an ORF; its function is uncertain. CDR3 length equals 11 residues. The V gene lost 8 bases and the J gene lost 9 bases, with 11 bases spanning the gap. The CDR3 bases are TGTGCCAGCGTCCGGGGACCTGAGCAGTTCTTC. It encodes CASVRGPEQFF.

There are a few counts of this clone. The genes are TRBV11-3 and TRBJ2-7, with a weak D call TRBD1 (5 bases). With 7 bases removed from V and 1 base from J, the gap between germline ends came to 14 bases. The CDR3 length is 14 residues. CDR1 is SGHNT and CDR2 is YENEEA in the germline V gene. CDR3 bases: TGTGCCAGCACCCTACAAGGGGCTTCCTACGAGCAGTACTTC. As protein: CASTLQGASYEQYF.

The chain combines TRBV9 with TRBJ2-1; TRBD2 aligns across 8 bases. Germline V gene data show CDR1 as SGDLS and CDR2 as YYNGEE. Trimming cost V 3 bases and J 9 bases; bases outside gene matches: 11. The CDR3 is made up of 15 amino acids. The CDR3 bases are TGTGCCAGCAGCGCTCCGGGACTAGTTGAGTCTGAGCAGTTCTTC. Its protein is CASSAPGLVESEQFF.

This clone was observed a handful of times. The gene calls are TRBV9 and TRBJ2-1, with D possibly TRBD2 on 5 matching bases. This CDR3 is 12 amino acids long. The V end lost 4 bases, the J end lost 6 bases, and 8 bases lay between the germline ends. Germline lookup yields CDR1 SGDLS and CDR2 YYNGEE. The CDR3 here is CASSSGLNEQFF. The CDR3 DNA reads as TGTGCCAGCAGCTCCGGACTCAATGAGCAGTTCTTC. Variable domain in full (rest from reference TRBV9 and TRBJ2-1): DSGVTQTPKHLITATGQRVTLRCSPRSGDLSVYWYQQSLDQGLQFLIQYYNGEERAKGNILERFSAQQFPDLHSELNLSSLELGDSALYFCASSSGLNEQFFGPGTRLTVL.

The genes are TRBV28 and TRBJ1-2; no definite D call. The germline gives CDR1 MDHEN, CDR2 SYDVKM. The CDR3 sequence is 14 residues long. V was clipped by 6 bases and J by 6 bases, with 17 bases between them. The CDR3 nucleotides read TGTGCCAGCAGCCTCTTCTCCAGAACGGATGGCTACACCTTC. This encodes CASSLFSRTDGYTF.